This paragraph covers one T cell receptor (beta chain) sequence. Its target is not known. This entry comes from a study of radiotherapy plus CTLA-4 blockade in lung cancer. Turning to the study itself: For 15% to 20% of patients, objective responses occurred, and roughly 31% had disease control.

Focal radiation and CTLA-4 blockade (ipilimumab) were tested in chemo-refractory metastatic non-small-cell lung cancer patients. Libraries were prepared by immunoSEQ multiplex PCR; TCRdb keeps only in-frame clonotypes and omits some of them. The sample lists about 80,000 clones; around 76% were seen once. V lost 6 bases to trimming and J lost 2 bases; unmatched junction nucleotides: 6. Germline CDR1 and CDR2: MNHEY and SVGAGI. This CDR3 is 14 amino acids long. Findings of the study overall: Early blood T cell clone changes and increased post-radiation serum interferon-beta were reportedly the strongest response predictors. Once radiotherapy plus ipilimumab had been given, TCR clones derived from tumor expanded in blood.

Here the sequenced sample was peripheral blood, taken from a patient treated with radiotherapy plus ipilimumab. This TCR was sampled from a human donor with non-small cell lung cancer whose response to radiotherapy plus ipilimumab could not be evaluated. Some clones in this sample may be carry-over from other donors' samples. This chain uses TRBV6-5 with TRBJ1-1, with 7 nucleotides matching TRBD1. CDR3 nucleotide sequence: TGTGCCAGCAGCTGGGGACAGTTTAACACTGAAGCTTTCTTT. Amino acid sequence: CASSWGQFNTEAFF.